Below, one T cell receptor (beta chain) is given with its context. The antigen is unknown. The sample originates from a study of cytomegalovirus exposure and HLA in healthy donors. Study conclusions and caveats: The TCR clusters that emerged in the first cohort tended, a later analysis found, to co-occur in the 120 or so validation repertoires. According to the study, roughly 160 TCR beta chains were cytomegalovirus-associated.

The data were produced by immunoSEQ multiplex PCR, yet TCRdb's version contains in-frame clones alone and is incomplete. The table records 85,000 to 120,000 clones, about 95% of them present only once. The CDR3 extends over 13 amino acids. V shed 7 bases and J 6 bases; nucleotides not matched to a gene: 6. Germline V gene sequence: CDR1 LNHDA, CDR2 SQIVND (reference sequence). The donors were members of the 120-subject validation cohort (separate from the roughly 700-subject first cohort). This rearrangement joins TRBV19 to TRBJ1-2, with TRBD1 matching over 9 bases. Sequenced material: PBMCs. This TCR derives from a woman aged 18-35 years in good health and CMV-seronegative. In DNA, the CDR3 is TGTGCCAGTAACATACAGGGGGCGGATGGCTACACCTTC. It translates to CASNIQGADGYTF.